The clone carrying this T cell receptor beta chain was counted a single time. Its antigen remains unidentified. The data belong to a study of CD8+ T cells in alopecia areata. Overall study results and limits: Resident alphabeta T-cell populations of normal skin are likewise subject to sequencing in scalp samples. Patients shared TCRs less clearly than mice did, possibly owing to HLA.

The CDR3 has 15 residues. CDR1 and CDR2 from the germline V gene are MNHEY and SMNVEV (reference sequence). Trimming stripped 6 bases from V and 6 bases from J, with 19 bases between. PBMC-derived CD4+ and CD8+ T cells were sorted. Sequencing relied on a cDNA template that was reverse transcribed from extracted RNA. Generated by immunoSEQ multiplex PCR, the TCRdb table keeps only in-frame clones and is missing some. The sample lists over 150,000 clones, 56% occurring once. The TCR sequence derives from a human donor in good health. Sample: CD8+ T cells sorted from blood. The chain joins TRBV27 to TRBJ2-3; D remains unclear. DNA for the CDR3: TGTGCCAGCAGGCCGACTCTACCCGACCGGGATACGCAGTATTTT. It yields the protein CASRPTLPDRDTQYF.